Listed below are T cell receptor beta chains from one sample, sequenced in a study of T cell responses to AZD1222 COVID-19 vaccine. Assay: immunoSEQ multiplex PCR; the TCRdb copy retains only in-frame clones and omits some. In the table there are some 150,000 clones, roughly 90% of which are singletons. The sample here was peripheral blood, taken on day 0 of AZD1222 vaccination. The source of these receptors is an adult in good health. The CDR3 runs from the conserved cysteine through the conserved F or W. D genes are given only for firm matches. Size values are once, few and many counts, or a class for expanded clones, and some rows have none.

abundance: -; j_gene: TRBJ1-1; d_gene: -; v_gene: TRBV4-2; CDR3nt: TGTGCCAGCAGCCAAGAAACAAGGGGGACTGAAGCTTTCTTT; CDR3aa: CASSQETRGTEAFF
abundance: -; j_gene: TRBJ1-1; d_gene: TRBD1; v_gene: TRBV5-4; CDR3nt: TGTGCCAGCAGGGCCCGGACAGGGAACACTGAAGCTTTCTTT; CDR3aa: CASRARTGNTEAFF
abundance: -; j_gene: TRBJ2-7; d_gene: TRBD2; v_gene: TRBV2; CDR3nt: TGTGCCAGCAGTCCGGGACTAATCTACGAGCAGTACTTC; CDR3aa: CASSPGLIYEQYF
abundance: -; j_gene: TRBJ1-2; d_gene: -; v_gene: TRBV6-5; CDR3nt: TGTGCCAGCAGGAGTACAGTGATCTATGGCTACACCTTC; CDR3aa: CASRSTVIYGYTF
abundance: -; j_gene: TRBJ2-5; d_gene: TRBD2; v_gene: TRBV10-1; CDR3nt: TGCGCCACCGGGACTAGCGGTAACCAAGAGACCCAGTACTTC; CDR3aa: CATGTSGNQETQYF
abundance: -; j_gene: TRBJ2-7; d_gene: -; v_gene: TRBV5-1; CDR3nt: TGCGCCAGCAGCTTGGTGGGGGAGCACGAGCAGTACTTC; CDR3aa: CASSLVGEHEQYF
abundance: -; j_gene: TRBJ1-4; d_gene: -; v_gene: TRBV7-2; CDR3nt: TGTGCCAGCAGCTTCCTACCGTCGGGGGGAGCTAATGAAAAACTGTTTTTT; CDR3aa: CASSFLPSGGANEKLFF
abundance: -; j_gene: TRBJ2-7; d_gene: TRBD1; v_gene: TRBV28; CDR3nt: TGTGCCAGTACGACCTTCAGGGACAGGGCCTCCTACGAGCAGTACTTC; CDR3aa: CASTTFRDRASYEQYF
abundance: -; j_gene: TRBJ2-1; d_gene: -; v_gene: TRBV7-2; CDR3nt: TGTGCCAGCAGCTATGGGTTATCCTACAATGAGCAGTTCTTC; CDR3aa: CASSYGLSYNEQFF
abundance: -; j_gene: TRBJ2-4; d_gene: -; v_gene: TRBV4-3; CDR3nt: TGCGCCAGCAGCCAACGACGACAGGGAGGTAACATTCAGTACTTC; CDR3aa: CASSQRRQGGNIQYF
abundance: -; j_gene: TRBJ2-7; d_gene: TRBD1; v_gene: TRBV7-2; CDR3nt: TGTGCCAGCAGCTACCAGGGGGCTTCCTACGAGCAGTACTTC; CDR3aa: CASSYQGASYEQYF
abundance: -; j_gene: TRBJ2-3; d_gene: TRBD1; v_gene: TRBV18; CDR3nt: TGTGCCAGCTCACCACGGACAGGTCAAGATACGCAGTATTTT; CDR3aa: CASSPRTGQDTQYF
abundance: once; j_gene: TRBJ1-1; d_gene: TRBD1; v_gene: TRBV6-5; CDR3nt: TGTGCCAGCAGTACCGACAGGGGGAAGAACACTGAAGCTTTCTTT; CDR3aa: CASSTDRGKNTEAFF
abundance: -; j_gene: TRBJ1-5; d_gene: -; v_gene: TRBV12-5; CDR3nt: TGTGCTAGTGCCCTTTCCTGGGGGGGGCCCCAGCATTTT; CDR3aa: CASALSWGGPQHF
abundance: once; j_gene: TRBJ2-1; d_gene: TRBD1; v_gene: TRBV7-2; CDR3nt: TGTGCCAGCAGCTGGGGACAGGGGGGCAATGAGCAGTTCTTC; CDR3aa: CASSWGQGGNEQFF
abundance: -; j_gene: TRBJ1-5; d_gene: -; v_gene: TRBV6-6; CDR3nt: TGTGCCAGCAGTTACAATGGTAATTCCAATCAGCCCCAGCATTTT; CDR3aa: CASSYNGNSNQPQHF
abundance: -; j_gene: TRBJ1-5; d_gene: TRBD1; v_gene: TRBV28; CDR3nt: TGTGCCAGCAGTGGAAACAGGGGCGGTCAGCCCCAGCATTTT; CDR3aa: CASSGNRGGQPQHF
abundance: -; j_gene: TRBJ1-6; d_gene: TRBD1; v_gene: TRBV7-3; CDR3nt: TGTGCCAGCAGCCCGACAGGGGGCTTCGGTTCACCCCTCCACTTT; CDR3aa: CASSPTGGFGSPLHF
abundance: -; j_gene: TRBJ2-5; d_gene: TRBD1; v_gene: TRBV7-2; CDR3nt: TGTGCCAGCAGCTTAGCGCCGGGACAGATACAAGAGACCCAGTACTTC; CDR3aa: CASSLAPGQIQETQYF
abundance: -; j_gene: TRBJ1-1; d_gene: -; v_gene: TRBV25-1; CDR3nt: TGTGCCAGCAGTGAAGCAGGGGTCCTCGCTGAAGCTTTCTTT; CDR3aa: CASSEAGVLAEAFF
abundance: -; j_gene: TRBJ2-2; d_gene: TRBD1; v_gene: TRBV9; CDR3nt: TGTGCCAGCAGCGCACAGGGGGCGAACACCGGGGAGCTGTTTTTT; CDR3aa: CASSAQGANTGELFF
abundance: -; j_gene: TRBJ1-5; d_gene: -; v_gene: TRBV7-8; CDR3nt: TGTGCCAGCAGCTTCCAGGGAAATCAGCCCCAGCATTTT; CDR3aa: CASSFQGNQPQHF
abundance: -; j_gene: TRBJ2-7; d_gene: -; v_gene: TRBV12-3/TRBV12-4; CDR3nt: TGTGCCAGCAGTTCCGGACAGAACTACGAGCAGTACTTC; CDR3aa: CASSSGQNYEQYF
abundance: few; j_gene: TRBJ2-3; d_gene: -; v_gene: TRBV15; CDR3nt: TGTGCCACCAGCCCCCGGAGGCAAGGGACAGATACGCAGTATTTT; CDR3aa: CATSPRRQGTDTQYF
abundance: -; j_gene: TRBJ2-2; d_gene: -; v_gene: TRBV7-9; CDR3nt: TGTGCCAGCAGCTTAGTGTCTTTCAGGGGAGCTTCGAACACCGGGGAGCTGTTTTTT; CDR3aa: CASSLVSFRGASNTGELFF
abundance: -; j_gene: TRBJ1-3; d_gene: -; v_gene: TRBV5-1; CDR3nt: TGCGCCAGCAGCTACCGGGCGGGGGATTCCTCTGGAAACACCATATATTTT; CDR3aa: CASSYRAGDSSGNTIYF
abundance: -; j_gene: TRBJ2-5; d_gene: TRBD2; v_gene: TRBV10-2; CDR3nt: TGCGCCAGTGGACTAGCGGGAGGGCCTGGGAAGGAGACCCAGTACTTC; CDR3aa: CASGLAGGPGKETQYF
abundance: -; j_gene: TRBJ1-1; d_gene: -; v_gene: TRBV7-6; CDR3nt: TGTGCCAGCAGCTTAATCTCCGCACCCGAAACCTCTGAAGCTTTCTTT; CDR3aa: CASSLISAPETSEAFF
abundance: -; j_gene: TRBJ2-2; d_gene: -; v_gene: TRBV18; CDR3nt: TGTGCCAGCTCACCAGGGAACACCGGGGAGCTGTTTTTT; CDR3aa: CASSPGNTGELFF
abundance: -; j_gene: TRBJ1-4; d_gene: -; v_gene: TRBV5-4; CDR3nt: TGTGCCAGCAGCTTATACAGTTCAACTAATGAAAAACTGTTTTTT; CDR3aa: CASSLYSSTNEKLFF
abundance: -; j_gene: TRBJ1-2; d_gene: -; v_gene: TRBV19; CDR3nt: TGTGCCAGTAGTATACGGCGGAACTATGGCTACACCTTC; CDR3aa: CASSIRRNYGYTF
abundance: -; j_gene: TRBJ2-3; d_gene: TRBD1; v_gene: TRBV5-5; CDR3nt: TGTGCCAGCAGCGTGGAACAGGGGGCGCGGCCAGATACGCAGTATTTT; CDR3aa: CASSVEQGARPDTQYF
abundance: -; j_gene: TRBJ1-1; d_gene: -; v_gene: TRBV7-8; CDR3nt: TGTGCCAGCAGCTTAGTACAGGGAGAGGTAAACACTGAAGCTTTCTTT; CDR3aa: CASSLVQGEVNTEAFF
abundance: once; j_gene: TRBJ1-1; d_gene: -; v_gene: TRBV5-1; CDR3nt: TGCGCCAGCAGCCCTCAACGGGGGGCGGCGACTGAAGCTTTCTTT; CDR3aa: CASSPQRGAATEAFF
abundance: -; j_gene: TRBJ2-5; d_gene: -; v_gene: TRBV27; CDR3nt: TGTGCCAGCAGTTTGACCCCGGGGGCGGAAGAGACCCAGTACTTC; CDR3aa: CASSLTPGAEETQYF
abundance: -; j_gene: TRBJ2-7; d_gene: -; v_gene: TRBV6-2/TRBV6-3; CDR3nt: TGTGCCAGCAGTTACGGAGGCGGGGCTCCTTCCTACGAGCAGTACTTC; CDR3aa: CASSYGGGAPSYEQYF
abundance: -; j_gene: TRBJ2-7; d_gene: TRBD1; v_gene: TRBV27; CDR3nt: TGTGCCAGCAGTTTGGGACAGGGGTCCTACGAGCAGTACTTC; CDR3aa: CASSLGQGSYEQYF
abundance: -; j_gene: TRBJ1-5; d_gene: -; v_gene: TRBV27; CDR3nt: TGTGCCAGCAGTGATCAGAAGGGCGGCAATCAGCCCCAGCATTTT; CDR3aa: CASSDQKGGNQPQHF
abundance: -; j_gene: TRBJ2-7; d_gene: -; v_gene: TRBV28; CDR3nt: TGTGCCAGCAGTCCTCTGGGGGGGGCGAGCGAGCAGTACTTC; CDR3aa: CASSPLGGASEQYF
abundance: once; j_gene: TRBJ1-3; d_gene: -; v_gene: TRBV12-3/TRBV12-4; CDR3nt: TGTGCCAGCAGCCCTTCGCGGGGAAACACCATATATTTT; CDR3aa: CASSPSRGNTIYF
abundance: -; j_gene: TRBJ1-1; d_gene: -; v_gene: TRBV19; CDR3nt: TGTGCCAGTAGTACGCAGGGGATCCAGACTGAAGCTTTCTTT; CDR3aa: CASSTQGIQTEAFF
abundance: few; j_gene: TRBJ2-7; d_gene: TRBD1; v_gene: TRBV5-8; CDR3nt: TGTGCCAGCAGCTGGGACAGGGACTACGAGCAGTACTTC; CDR3aa: CASSWDRDYEQYF
abundance: -; j_gene: TRBJ1-1; d_gene: TRBD1; v_gene: TRBV29-1; CDR3nt: TGCAGCGCACAGGGGAGTGGGACTGAAGCTTTCTTT; CDR3aa: CSAQGSGTEAFF
abundance: -; j_gene: TRBJ2-7; d_gene: -; v_gene: TRBV30; CDR3nt: TGTGCCTGGAGTGTAGGGGGGGAGTACGAGCAGTACTTC; CDR3aa: CAWSVGGEYEQYF
abundance: once; j_gene: TRBJ1-2; d_gene: -; v_gene: TRBV4-1; CDR3nt: TGCGCCAGCAGCCAAGACAGGGGTTATGGCTACACCTTC; CDR3aa: CASSQDRGYGYTF
abundance: -; j_gene: TRBJ2-7; d_gene: TRBD1; v_gene: TRBV6-5; CDR3nt: TGTGCCAGCAGCGGAGAAGGGACAGGCATAGAGCAGTACTTC; CDR3aa: CASSGEGTGIEQYF
abundance: -; j_gene: TRBJ2-4; d_gene: TRBD2; v_gene: TRBV6-6; CDR3nt: TGTGCCAGCAGGGAGCGGGAGTTAAAAAACATTCAGTACTTC; CDR3aa: CASRERELKNIQYF
abundance: -; j_gene: TRBJ2-2; d_gene: -; v_gene: TRBV30; CDR3nt: TGTGCCTGGAGTGTAGTCCCAGGGCTGGGGGAGCTGTTTTTT; CDR3aa: CAWSVVPGLGELFF
abundance: -; j_gene: TRBJ1-5; d_gene: -; v_gene: TRBV28; CDR3nt: TGTGCCAGCAGTATCCTACAGGCTAATCAGCCCCAGCATTTT; CDR3aa: CASSILQANQPQHF